The rows below give T cell receptor beta chains drawn from one sample of a study of T-cell memory formation after mild COVID-19. TCRdb itself ran the 5' RACE reads through MiXCR, one entry per CDR3 protein. The table lists approximately 400,000 distinct CDR3 sequences, 20% to 25% of them singletons, with roughly 8.9% in the top ten. The sequenced sample was PBMCs or a T cell subset sorted from them (not recorded which). These receptor sequences come from an adult woman who had mild COVID-19 (a few samples of this study predate the infection). Cell type and time point are not known. Both conserved end residues are part of each CDR3. D genes are given only for firm matches. Size is stated for part of the rows, as once, few or many counts, or as a class when the clone is expanded.

V	D	size	length	J	DNA	CDR3
TRBV2	-	-	14	TRBJ2-2	TGTGCCAGCAGCCCCCAGGGTGAAGCCGGGGAGCTGTTTTTT	CASSPQGEAGELFF
TRBV12-3/TRBV12-4	-	-	12	TRBJ2-7	TGTGCCAGCAGGGAAGGCAGCCACGAGCAGTACTTC	CASREGSHEQYF
TRBV12-3/TRBV12-4	-	-	11	TRBJ1-1	TGTGCCAGCAGTTTCGGGTGGCAGGCTTTCTTT	CASSFGWQAFF
TRBV18	-	few	13	TRBJ1-2	TGTGCCAGCTCAGCCGGGACGACCTATGGCTACACCTTC	CASSAGTTYGYTF
TRBV20-1	-	-	14	TRBJ1-1	TGCAGTGCTAGGAGCCCCTTGGTGGGAAGGTCGGCTTTCTTT	CSARSPLVGRSAFF
TRBV6-6	TRBD1	-	13	TRBJ1-1	TGTGCCAGCAGTGCCGGGACAGGGGGACGCGCTTTCTTT	CASSAGTGGRAFF
TRBV18	-	-	16	TRBJ1-3	TGTGCCAGCTCACCACAGGGGCGAAGCTCTGGAAACACCATATATTTT	CASSPQGRSSGNTIYF
TRBV29-1	-	-	12	TRBJ2-3	TGCAGCGTTGAAGCGGTGGGAGATACGCAGTATTTT	CSVEAVGDTQYF
TRBV12-3/TRBV12-4	TRBD2	-	18	TRBJ2-1	TGTGCCAGCAGTCCGACTAGACTAGCGGGAGCTAACTACAATGAGCAGTTCTTC	CASSPTRLAGANYNEQFF
TRBV7-9	TRBD2	-	16	TRBJ2-1	TGTGCCAGCAGCTCTCTAGCGGGGGAGCGCTACAATGAGCAGTTCTTC	CASSSLAGERYNEQFF
TRBV20-1	-	many	13	TRBJ2-2	TGCAGTGCTAGCGGGAGTACCGCCGGGGAGCTGTTTTTT	CSASGSTAGELFF
TRBV7-8	-	-	17	TRBJ2-2	TGTGCCAGCAGCTTTTGGAGCAGCAGAGCGAACACCGGGGAGCTGTTTTTT	CASSFWSSRANTGELFF
TRBV7-9	-	-	15	TRBJ2-3	TGTGCCAGCAGCTTATCCTCAGACAACACAGATACGCAGTATTTT	CASSLSSDNTDTQYF
TRBV9	-	-	11	TRBJ1-1	TGTGCCAGCAGCGTAGTTACTGAAGCTTTCTTT	CASSVVTEAFF
TRBV6-2/TRBV6-3	-	-	15	TRBJ1-2	TGTGCCAGCAGCCGCATGGATTCAAAGGGCTATGGCTACACCTTC	CASSRMDSKGYGYTF
TRBV20-1	-	-	15	TRBJ2-3	TGCAGTGCTAGTTCACCTAACCCTTACACAGATACGCAGTATTTT	CSASSPNPYTDTQYF
TRBV5-1	-	few	13	TRBJ2-7	TGCGCCAGCAAGGAGGGGGATAGATACGAGCAGTACTTC	CASKEGDRYEQYF
TRBV5-1	-	few	13	TRBJ1-1	TGCGCCAGCAGCTTGGGCCCGCCATTCGGAGCTTTCTTT	CASSLGPPFGAFF
TRBV24-1	-	-	12	TRBJ2-7	TGTGCCACCAGTGTGACAGGCTACGAGCAGTACTTC	CATSVTGYEQYF
TRBV3-1	-	-	14	TRBJ1-2	TGTGCCAGCAGCCAAGATCTGGGCCCGGGGGGCTACACCTTC	CASSQDLGPGGYTF
TRBV4-1	-	few	14	TRBJ2-2	TGCGCCAGCAGCCAGGCTAAACTTGCCGGGGAGCTGTTTTTT	CASSQAKLAGELFF
TRBV3-1	TRBD2	few	16	TRBJ2-1	TGTGCCAGCAGCCAAGTATTCCTAGCGGGTTACAATGAGCAGTTCTTC	CASSQVFLAGYNEQFF
TRBV5-1	TRBD2	few	16	TRBJ2-7	TGCGCCAGCAGCTTGGAACTAGCGGGGGGCTCGCGGGAGCAGTACTTC	CASSLELAGGSREQYF
TRBV19	-	many	15	TRBJ2-1	TGTGCCAGTAGTACTCTCACAGTAGGTTACAATGAGCAGTTCTTC	CASSTLTVGYNEQFF
TRBV11-2	-	few	15	TRBJ1-1	TGTGCCAGCAGCGATCCAGGGGAAGCTTGGACTGAAGCTTTCTTT	CASSDPGEAWTEAFF
TRBV18	-	few	12	TRBJ2-5	TGTGCCAGCTCAGGCGGTTTAGAGACCCAGTACTTC	CASSGGLETQYF
TRBV24-1	TRBD1	-	16	TRBJ2-5	TGTGCCACCAGTGCTTCGGGGACAGGGGGCCAAGAGACCCAGTACTTC	CATSASGTGGQETQYF
TRBV11-2	TRBD2	-	17	TRBJ2-2	TGTGCCAGCAGCTTCGGACTAGCGGGGGGTAAAAACGGGGAGCTGTTTTTT	CASSFGLAGGKNGELFF
TRBV19	-	-	16	TRBJ2-7	TGTGCCAGTAGTATGCCCGAAGGAGGGGACCCCTACGAGCAGTACTTC	CASSMPEGGDPYEQYF
TRBV6-5	TRBD1	few	15	TRBJ2-1	TGTGCCAGCAGACCCGGGACAGGGTCGGGGAATGAGCAGTTCTTC	CASRPGTGSGNEQFF
TRBV7-2	TRBD1	-	14	TRBJ1-1	TGTGCCAGCAGCCCGAGACAGGGGATGATTGAAGCTTTCTTT	CASSPRQGMIEAFF
TRBV4-1	-	-	14	TRBJ1-1	TGCGCCAGCAGCCCGGCTCCCGGGAACACTGAAGCTTTCTTT	CASSPAPGNTEAFF
TRBV19	TRBD1	-	15	TRBJ1-4	TGTGCCAGTAGTGTGACAGGGGTGATTAATGAAAAACTGTTTTTT	CASSVTGVINEKLFF
TRBV6-5	TRBD1	few	13	TRBJ2-7	TGTGCCAGCTGCCCCGGGACAGGCTACGAGCAGTACTTC	CASCPGTGYEQYF
TRBV7-3	-	-	13	TRBJ1-1	TGTGCCAGCAGCACCCGACAGGACACTGAAGCTTTCTTT	CASSTRQDTEAFF
TRBV6-5	TRBD1	few	17	TRBJ2-7	TGTGCCAGCAGTTTTCAACCAGGGACAGGGACCTCCTACGAGCAGTACTTC	CASSFQPGTGTSYEQYF
TRBV4-1	TRBD1	few	16	TRBJ1-5	TGCGCCAGCAGCCAGCCGAGGACAGGGCCCCATCAGCCCCAGCATTTT	CASSQPRTGPHQPQHF
TRBV7-3	TRBD1	many	15	TRBJ2-3	TGTGCCAGCAGCTTAGACAGGGACAGCACAGATACGCAGTATTTT	CASSLDRDSTDTQYF
TRBV24-1	TRBD2	few	17	TRBJ2-3	TGTGCCACCAGTGATTTTACTAGCGCCAGTAGCACAGATACGCAGTATTTT	CATSDFTSASSTDTQYF
TRBV11-3	TRBD2	-	19	TRBJ2-1	TGTGCCAGCAGCTTAGTGGATTGGACTAGCGGGAGTGGGTACAATGAGCAGTTCTTC	CASSLVDWTSGSGYNEQFF
TRBV12-3/TRBV12-4	TRBD2	few	17	TRBJ2-3	TGTGCCAGCAGTTTACTCCGACTAGCGGGAGAGGAAGATACGCAGTATTTT	CASSLLRLAGEEDTQYF
TRBV7-7	-	-	12	TRBJ2-7	TGTGCTAGCAGCTTACCTGGGACCGAGCAGTACTTC	CASSLPGTEQYF
TRBV15	-	few	14	TRBJ2-7	TGTGCCACCAGCAGAGATAAAGGGTTTGGCGAGCAGTACTTC	CATSRDKGFGEQYF
TRBV2	-	few	12	TRBJ1-3	TGTGCCAGCAGTGAGACGGTCTACACCATATATTTT	CASSETVYTIYF
TRBV19	TRBD1	-	17	TRBJ1-2	TGTGCCAGTAGTATAGATAACGACCCTGGACAGGGACATGGCTACACCTTC	CASSIDNDPGQGHGYTF
TRBV5-1	TRBD1	few	15	TRBJ1-1	TGCGCCAGCAGCTTGGATACTTACAGGGGTACTGAAGCTTTCTTT	CASSLDTYRGTEAFF
TRBV29-1	-	few	12	TRBJ2-1	TGCAGCGCCCAGAACTCCTACAATGAGCAGTTCTTC	CSAQNSYNEQFF
TRBV24-1	TRBD1	-	17	TRBJ2-2	TGTGCCACCAGTGCCCTGAGCGGGACAGGGAAGACCGGGGAGCTGTTTTTT	CATSALSGTGKTGELFF
TRBV6-1	TRBD1	-	13	TRBJ1-1	TGTGCCAGCAGGGCCCGGACAGGGGGCGAAGCTTTCTTT	CASRARTGGEAFF
TRBV4-1	-	-	14	TRBJ1-2	TGCGCCAGCAGCCAAGACTCGATCATTTATGGCTACACCTTC	CASSQDSIIYGYTF
TRBV5-5	-	few	14	TRBJ1-2	TGTGCCAGCAGCACCGGACACCTTAACTATGGCTACACCTTC	CASSTGHLNYGYTF
TRBV20-1	-	-	15	TRBJ1-1	TGCAGTGCTAGACGTACAGGGACCGGGAACACTGAAGCTTTCTTT	CSARRTGTGNTEAFF